The 17 T cell receptor beta chains below were found in one sample sequenced in a study of vaccination effects on CD4 cells after COVID-19. Sequenced by immunoSEQ multiplex PCR; TCRdb stores in-frame clones only, minus some. The table shows 50,000 to 70,000 clones, with approximately 72% occurring only once. Culture proceeded for approximately nine days, and CD4+ T cells were then isolated. For these TCRs, the target antigens are not known. The specimen was CD4+ T cells from PBMCs cultured without peptide, collected before COVID-19 vaccination. These receptors originate from a human donor who had a prior SARS-CoV-2 infection.

The V and J genes are TRBV30 and TRBJ1-2, with a tentative D call TRBD1 (5 bases). This CDR3 is 13 amino acids long. Trimming took off 4 bases at V and 8 bases at J, with 17 bases between the two ends. Germline V gene sequence: CDR1 GTSNPN, CDR2 SVGIG (reference sequence). The CDR3, as DNA: TGTGCCTGGATCAGTCTCAGGGCAGGGGGCTACACCTTC. Amino acids: CAWISLRAGGYTF. Based on the CDR3 plus reference TRBV30 and TRBJ1-2, the full variable domain is SQTIHQWPATLVQPVGSPLSLECTVEGTSNPNLYWYRQAAGRGLQLLFYSVGIGQISSEVPQNLSASRPQDRQFILSSKKLLLSDSGFYLCAWISLRAGGYTFGSGTRLTVV.

This clone came up once. This chain connects TRBV5-1 to TRBJ2-7; 9 bases agree with TRBD1. After removal of 1 base from V and 2 bases from J, the junction contained 19 bases not matched to a gene. CDR3 length equals 20 residues. In germline, CDR1 is SGHRS, CDR2 YFSETQ. The CDR3 nucleotides are TGCGCCAGCAGCTTGACCCCGTTTGACAGGGGGAACGTCCTGGCCTACGAGCAGTACTTC. It yields the protein CASSLTPFDRGNVLAYEQYF.

The rearrangement links TRBV18 to TRBJ1-3, with D uncertain. V was trimmed by 3 bases and J by 4 bases, leaving 13 bases between them. The CDR3 spans 15 residues. Germline lookup yields CDR1 KGHSH and CDR2 LQKENI. DNA of the CDR3: TGTGCCAGCTCACCCACACGTAATGACGGAAACACCATATATTTT. Amino acid sequence: CASSPTRNDGNTIYF.

This clone was recorded only once. The chain uses TRBV6-2 or TRBV6-3 and TRBJ2-7; D unclear. Trimming took 2 bases from V and 4 from J, leaving 6 bases between them. The CDR3 runs to 12 residues. Germline V lookup: CDR1 MNHEY, CDR2 SVGEGT. The chain's CDR3 is CASSYKGYEQYF. The CDR3 DNA follows: TGTGCCAGCAGTTACAAAGGGTACGAGCAGTACTTC.

The chain uses TRBV4-1 and TRBJ1-1; TRBD1 might be the D (5 bases). This CDR3 spans 17 amino acids. Germline values: CDR1 MGHRA, CDR2 YSYEKL. The V and J ends lost 3 bases and 0 bases respectively, with 17 bases between them. The DNA of the CDR3 is TGCGCCAGCAGCCATCGGGAGGGGTTTGGCATGAACACTGAAGCTTTCTTT. Protein: CASSHREGFGMNTEAFF.

The chain recombines TRBV4-2 with TRBJ1-6; no definite D call. CDR3 length equals 16 residues. Germline values: CDR1 LGHNA, CDR2 YNFKEQ. Trimming removed 0 bases from V and 0 bases from J, with 6 bases in between. The CDR3 sequence: CASSQDLSSYNSPLHF. The CDR3 DNA reads as TGTGCCAGCAGCCAAGATCTGAGCTCCTATAATTCACCCCTCCACTTT.

In its sample, this clone was seen once. The genes are TRBV7-2 and TRBJ2-7, with D hard to call. V lost 3 bases to trimming and J lost 1 base, with 10 bases between them. CDR1 and CDR2 (germline): SGHTA, FQGNSA. The length of the CDR3 is 14 residues. The CDR3 nucleotides are TGTGCCAGCAGCTTTATCGCTGGGTCCTACGAGCAGTACTTC. Its translation: CASSFIAGSYEQYF.

This chain joins TRBV10-3 and TRBJ1-2; TRBD1 aligns across 8 bases. In germline, CDR1 is ENHRY, CDR2 SYGVKD. V gave up 3 bases and J gave up 7 bases; unmatched junction bases: 7. The CDR3 sequence is 14 residues long. CDR3: CAISDLQGAGGYTF. The CDR3 DNA follows: TGTGCCATCAGTGATCTCCAGGGGGCAGGTGGCTACACCTTC.

The chain employs TRBV9 and TRBJ2-7; a weak D match, TRBD2 (7 bases). V lost 4 bases and J lost 5, with 13 bases in between. CDR3 size: 13 residues. CDR1 is SGDLS and CDR2 is YYNGEE in the germline V gene. Here the CDR3 reads CASSLGGQDEQYF. The DNA for the CDR3 is TGTGCCAGCAGCCTCGGGGGGCAAGACGAGCAGTACTTC.

This chain joins TRBV21-1 and TRBJ2-2. TRBV21-1 is an annotated pseudogene. CDR3 size: 20 residues. The CDR3 loop is CASSKGQITNPMGMSGELFF. As DNA, the CDR3 is TGTGCCAGCAGCAAAGGCCAAATTACAAATCCTATGGGTATGTCCGGGGAGCTGTTTTTT.

Written as DNA, the CDR3 is TGTGCCAGCAGTTACCAGGGACAACTCTATGGCTACACCTTC. It is translated as CASSYQGQLYGYTF. The chain uses TRBV6-6 and TRBJ1-2; possible D gene TRBD1, 6 bases. The CDR3 runs 14 residues. Trimming pared 2 bases from V and 4 bases from J, leaving 11 bases between. Germline CDR1 and CDR2: MNHNY and SVGAGI (reference sequence).

This chain connects TRBV7-2 to TRBJ2-3; the D is unclear. The V end lost 2 bases, the J end lost 2 bases, and 8 bases lay between the germline ends. Per germline, CDR1 SGHTA and CDR2 FQGNSA. The CDR3 spans 14 residues. As DNA, the CDR3 is TGTGCCAGCAGCTTATTAAGGACCACAGATACGCAGTATTTT. Protein: CASSLLRTTDTQYF.

The J gene is TRBJ2-7, the V gene TRBV9; tentatively, D is TRBD1 (6 bases). This CDR3 comprises 14 residues. V gave up 4 bases and J gave up 7 bases, with 18 bases separating them. Germline assignment: CDR1 SGDLS and CDR2 YYNGEE. Here the CDR3 DNA reads TGTGCCAGCAGCCAAACAGGGTCCTTCGGGGAGCAGTACTTC. Its protein product is CASSQTGSFGEQYF.

V and J are TRBV5-1 and TRBJ2-2; no firm D call. Trimming stripped 4 bases from V and 4 bases from J, with 8 bases between. CDR1 is SGHRS, CDR2 YFSETQ, per germline. CDR3 length: 13 residues. CDR3 bases: TGCGCCAGCAGCATCGACGCCACCGGGGAGCTGTTTTTT. Protein sequence: CASSIDATGELFF.

The chain carries TRBV5-1 and TRBJ1-2; TRBD1 is a possible D gene (5 bases). Germline CDR1 and CDR2: SGHRS and YFSETQ. Trimming stripped 7 bases from V and 2 bases from J, with 15 bases between. The CDR3 spans 14 residues. As DNA, the CDR3 is TGCGCCAGCCGGCCGGGGGATAGGAACTATGGCTACACCTTC. It translates to CASRPGDRNYGYTF.

The chain joins TRBV4-2 to TRBJ2-1; maybe TRBD2 (6 bases). Trimming left V 4 bases short and J 4 bases short, with 17 bases between. The CDR3 is made up of 16 amino acids. Looked up from germline, CDR1 is LGHNA and CDR2 is YNFKEQ. The CDR3 region has the DNA TGTGCCAGCAGCCGGGTCCGGGACTCGACATACAATGAGCAGTTCTTC. Its translation: CASSRVRDSTYNEQFF.

The chain couples TRBV6-1 to TRBJ2-5, with 8 bases aligning to TRBD1. Germline V gene sequence: CDR1 MNHNS, CDR2 SASEGT. The CDR3 length is 14 residues. V lost 3 bases to trimming and J lost 2 bases; unmatched junction nucleotides: 2. The CDR3 protein is CASSETGAQETQYF. Written as DNA, the CDR3 is TGTGCCAGCAGTGAGACAGGGGCGCAAGAGACCCAGTACTTC.